This T cell receptor (beta chain) was sequenced during a study of cytomegalovirus exposure and HLA in healthy donors. Repertoires were generated with immunoSEQ multiplex PCR, while TCRdb's copy carries only in-frame clones and drops some. The sample has about 250,000 clones; roughly 87% are singletons. The CDR3 spans 12 residues. V was pared by 11 bases and J by 1 base, with 11 bases between. The germline V gene has CDR1 MNHEY and CDR2 SMNVEV (reference sequence). This TCR was sampled from a man between 18 and 29 years old in good health and CMV-seropositive. Sequenced material: PBMCs. The chain couples TRBV27 to TRBJ1-1; maybe TRBD1 (5 bases). The CDR3 DNA follows: TGTGCCGCGCGTAGGGGGAACACTGAAGCTTTCTTT. Its translation is CAARRGNTEAFF.